This paragraph covers one TCR beta chain sequence. Its antigen remains unknown. Time point in this sample: blood 4 weeks post-SBRT, at nephrectomy. Described treatment: 15 Gy SBRT to primary tumor, nephrectomy 4 weeks later. Nephrectomy followed 15 Gy stereotactic body radiation by 4 weeks. The tumor was a clear cell renal cell carcinoma. The sample is drawn from a study of radiation and T cells in renal cell carcinoma. TCRdb's table, derived via immunoSEQ multiplex PCR, lists solely in-frame clones and lacks some. The repertoire has just under 150,000 clones, 86% of them found once; the top ten carry 17%. From germline, CDR1 is SGHTA and CDR2 FQGNSA. The CDR3 sequence is 17 residues long. J gave up 4 bases and V 1 base, and 10 bases lay outside the gene matches. Points from the study as a whole: In blood, top tumor clones expanded by 2 weeks, shrinking by 4. No pretreatment tumor biopsies were available for baseline clonotypes.

The V gene is TRBV7-2, the J gene TRBJ2-4; 7 nucleotides line up with TRBD1. The sequencing here drew on blood, taken from a patient whose treatment included radiotherapy and nephrectomy. The source of this sequence is a woman in her 50s with renal cell carcinoma. The DNA of the CDR3 is TGTGCCAGCAGCTTAGTGCTAGGACAGGCATCGAAAAACATTCAGTACTTC. Translated: CASSLVLGQASKNIQYF. The entire variable domain, with the rest obtained from reference TRBV7-2 and TRBJ2-4, is as follows: GAGVSQSPSNKVTEKGKDVELRCDPISGHTALYWYRQSLGQGLEFLIYFQGNSAPDKSGLPSDRFSAERTGGSVSTLTIQRTQQEDSAVYLCASSLVLGQASKNIQYFGAGTRLSVL.